This T cell receptor beta chain originates from a study of tumor-infiltrating lymphocytes in primary liver carcinoma. Study outcomes and limitations: Tumors carried a top-250-clone fraction significantly exceeding that of blood (p = 0.039).

Worth noting for this clonotype: Its antigen remains unidentified. Compared with germline, one end of the junction differs, possibly owing to a read error.

With 400 to 550 ng total RNA as template and a constant-region primer, TCR beta cDNA was made. ARM-PCR was slightly modified, and three nested multiplex PCR rounds with it gave rise to the TCR beta libraries. TRBV1-TRBV30 forward primers and a C-beta reverse primer were used in the first two PCR rounds, which each ran for ten to eleven cycles. MiXCR, applied by TCRdb to the multiplex PCR reads, yields one record per CDR3 protein. The sample lists tens of thousands of distinct CDR3 sequences; 65% to 80% were seen once. Co-extracted RNA and DNA came from about 19-30 mg of unsorted bulk tissue. Each individual tumor supplied samples from five separate regions. The CDR3 contains 16 residues. Germline V gene lookup returns CDR1 SGHAT and CDR2 FQNNGV.

J is TRBJ2-2 and V is TRBV11-2, with D possibly being TRBD2 (5 bases). This receptor was obtained from a middle-aged man with primary liver carcinoma and hepatitis B virus infection. Sequencing input: liver tumor tissue from sampling region 5. The subset denotes: tumor region T5, tumor centre. CDR3: CASSLMALTGTGELFF. DNA for the CDR3: TGTGCCAGCAGCTTAATGGCGCTAACGGGAACCGGAGAGCTGTTTTTT.